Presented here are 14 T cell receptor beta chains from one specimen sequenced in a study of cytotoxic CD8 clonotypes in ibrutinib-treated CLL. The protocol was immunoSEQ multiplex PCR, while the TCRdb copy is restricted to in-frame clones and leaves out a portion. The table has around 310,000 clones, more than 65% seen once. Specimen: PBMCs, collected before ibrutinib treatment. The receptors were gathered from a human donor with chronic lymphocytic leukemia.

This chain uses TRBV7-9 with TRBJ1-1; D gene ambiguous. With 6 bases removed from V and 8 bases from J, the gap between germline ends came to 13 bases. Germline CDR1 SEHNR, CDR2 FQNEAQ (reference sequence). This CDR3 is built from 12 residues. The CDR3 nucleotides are TGTGCCAGCAGTCGGGATCAGGCCGAAGCTTTCTTT. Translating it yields CASSRDQAEAFF.

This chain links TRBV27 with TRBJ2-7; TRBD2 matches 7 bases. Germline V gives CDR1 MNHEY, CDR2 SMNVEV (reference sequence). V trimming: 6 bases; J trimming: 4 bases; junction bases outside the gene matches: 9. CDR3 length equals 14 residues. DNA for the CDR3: TGTGCCAGCAGCCGCCCCGGGACTAAATACGAGCAGTACTTC. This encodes CASSRPGTKYEQYF.

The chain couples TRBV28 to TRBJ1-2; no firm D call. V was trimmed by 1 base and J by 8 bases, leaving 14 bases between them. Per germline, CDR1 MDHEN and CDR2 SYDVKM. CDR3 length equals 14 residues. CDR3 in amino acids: CASSLSQSRSGYTF. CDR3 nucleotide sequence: TGTGCCAGCAGTTTATCCCAAAGTCGGAGCGGCTACACCTTC.

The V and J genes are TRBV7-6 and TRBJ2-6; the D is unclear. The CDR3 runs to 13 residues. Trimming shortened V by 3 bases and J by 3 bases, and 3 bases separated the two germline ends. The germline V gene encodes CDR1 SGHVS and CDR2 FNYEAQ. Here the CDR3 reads CASSLGGANVLTF. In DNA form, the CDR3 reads TGTGCCAGCAGCTTGGGTGGGGCCAACGTCCTGACTTTC. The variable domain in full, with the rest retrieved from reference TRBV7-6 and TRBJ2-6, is GAGVSQSPRYKVTKRGQDVALRCDPISGHVSLYWYRQALGQGPEFLTYFNYEAQQDKSGLPNDRFSAERPEGSISTLTIQRTEQRDSAMYRCASSLGGANVLTFGAGSRLTVL.

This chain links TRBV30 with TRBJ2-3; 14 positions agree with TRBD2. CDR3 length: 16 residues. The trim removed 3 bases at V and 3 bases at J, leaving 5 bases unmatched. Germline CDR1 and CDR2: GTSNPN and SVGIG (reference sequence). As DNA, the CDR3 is TGTGCCTGGAGCCCAGGACTAGCGGGAGGTACAGATACGCAGTATTTT. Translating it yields CAWSPGLAGGTDTQYF.

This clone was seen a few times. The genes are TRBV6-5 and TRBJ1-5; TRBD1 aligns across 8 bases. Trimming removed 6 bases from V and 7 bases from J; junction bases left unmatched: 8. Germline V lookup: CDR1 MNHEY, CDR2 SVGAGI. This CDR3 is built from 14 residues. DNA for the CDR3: TGTGCCAGCAGCCTTGGACAGGGCGGCCAGCCCCAGCATTTT. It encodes CASSLGQGGQPQHF.

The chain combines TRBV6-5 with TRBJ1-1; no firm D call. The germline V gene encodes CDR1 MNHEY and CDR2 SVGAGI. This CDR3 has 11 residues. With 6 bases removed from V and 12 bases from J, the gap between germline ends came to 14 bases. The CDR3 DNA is TGTGCCAGCAGCAACGACCGATTACCTTTCTTT. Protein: CASSNDRLPFF.

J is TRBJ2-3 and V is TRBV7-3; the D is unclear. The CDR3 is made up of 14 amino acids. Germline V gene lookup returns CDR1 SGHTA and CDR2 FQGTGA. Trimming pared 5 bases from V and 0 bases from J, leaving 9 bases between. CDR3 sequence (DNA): TGTGCCAGCAGCCCCTCGACTAGCACAGATACGCAGTATTTT. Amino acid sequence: CASSPSTSTDTQYF.

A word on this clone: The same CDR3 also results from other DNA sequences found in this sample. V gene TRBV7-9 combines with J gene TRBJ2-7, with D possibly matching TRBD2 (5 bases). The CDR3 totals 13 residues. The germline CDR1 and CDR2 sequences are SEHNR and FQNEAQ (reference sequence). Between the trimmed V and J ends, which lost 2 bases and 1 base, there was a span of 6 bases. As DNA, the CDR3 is TGTGCCAGCAGCTTAAGCGGTTCCTACGAGCAGTACTTC. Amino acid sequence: CASSLSGSYEQYF.

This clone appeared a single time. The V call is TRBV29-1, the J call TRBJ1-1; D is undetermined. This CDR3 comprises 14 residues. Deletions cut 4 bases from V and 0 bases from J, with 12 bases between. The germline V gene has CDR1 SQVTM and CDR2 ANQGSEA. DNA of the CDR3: TGCAGCGTTGTAGACCGTTCGATGAACACTGAAGCTTTCTTT. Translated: CSVVDRSMNTEAFF.

CDR3 nucleotides: TGCGCCAGCAGCCCGTTGACGGTCTACGAGCAGTACTTC. It encodes CASSPLTVYEQYF. The chain has TRBV5-1 and TRBJ2-7; D is uncertain. V lost 4 bases to trimming and J lost 3 bases, with 11 bases between them. The CDR3 is made up of 13 amino acids. Germline V CDR1 and CDR2: SGHRS, YFSETQ.

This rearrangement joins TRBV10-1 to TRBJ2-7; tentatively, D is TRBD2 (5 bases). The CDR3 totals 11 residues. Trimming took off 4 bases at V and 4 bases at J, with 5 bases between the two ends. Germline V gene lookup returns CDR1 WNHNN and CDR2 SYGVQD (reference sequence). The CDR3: CASSGGYEQYF. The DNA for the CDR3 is TGCGCCAGCAGTGGAGGGTACGAGCAGTACTTC.

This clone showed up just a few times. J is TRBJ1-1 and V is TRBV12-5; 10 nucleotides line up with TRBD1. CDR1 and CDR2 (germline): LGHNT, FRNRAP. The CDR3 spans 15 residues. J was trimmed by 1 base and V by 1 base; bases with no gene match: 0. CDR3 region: CASGLGDRGNTEAFF. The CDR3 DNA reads TGTGCTAGTGGTTTGGGGGACAGGGGGAACACTGAAGCTTTCTTT. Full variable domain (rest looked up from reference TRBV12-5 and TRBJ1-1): DARVTQTPRHKVTEMGQEVTMRCQPILGHNTVFWYRQTMMQGLELLAYFRNRAPLDDSGMPKDRFSAEMPDATLATLKIQPSEPRDSAVYFCASGLGDRGNTEAFFGQGTRLTVV.

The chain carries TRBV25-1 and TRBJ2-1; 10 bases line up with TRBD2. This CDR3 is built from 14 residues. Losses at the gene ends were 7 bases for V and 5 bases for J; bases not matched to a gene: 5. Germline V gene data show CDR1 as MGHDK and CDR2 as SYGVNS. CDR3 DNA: TGTGCCAGCACTAATAGCGGGGGGAACAATGAGCAGTTCTTC. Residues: CASTNSGGNNEQFF.